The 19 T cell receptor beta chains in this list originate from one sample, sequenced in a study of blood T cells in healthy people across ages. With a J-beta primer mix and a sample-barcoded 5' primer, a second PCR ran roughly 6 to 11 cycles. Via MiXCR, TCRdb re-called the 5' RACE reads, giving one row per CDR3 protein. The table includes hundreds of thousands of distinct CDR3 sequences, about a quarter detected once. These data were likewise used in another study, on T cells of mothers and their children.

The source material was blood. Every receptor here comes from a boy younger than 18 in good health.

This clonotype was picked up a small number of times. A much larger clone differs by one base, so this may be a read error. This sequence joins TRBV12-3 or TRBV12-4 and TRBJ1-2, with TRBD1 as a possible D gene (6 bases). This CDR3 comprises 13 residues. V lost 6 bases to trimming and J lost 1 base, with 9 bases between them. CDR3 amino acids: CASSRDINYGYTF. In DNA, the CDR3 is TGTGCCAGCAGCCGGGACATTAACTATGGCTACACCTTC.

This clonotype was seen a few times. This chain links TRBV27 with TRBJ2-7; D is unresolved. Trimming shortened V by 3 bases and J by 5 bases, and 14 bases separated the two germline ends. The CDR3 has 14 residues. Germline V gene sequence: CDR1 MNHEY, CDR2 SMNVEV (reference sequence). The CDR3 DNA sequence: TGTGCCAGCAGTTTTGGGCCCCCACTGGACGAGCAGTACTTC. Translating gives CASSFGPPLDEQYF.

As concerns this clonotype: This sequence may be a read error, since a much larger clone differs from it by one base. For the CDR3, the DNA is TGCGCCAGCAGCTTGCACCAGGGAAACACCATATATTTT. Translating it yields CASSLHQGNTIYF. The rearrangement links TRBV5-1 to TRBJ1-3; unclear D gene. The CDR3 has 13 amino acids. From germline, CDR1 is SGHRS and CDR2 YFSETQ. V was pared by 1 base and J by 4 bases, with 6 bases between.

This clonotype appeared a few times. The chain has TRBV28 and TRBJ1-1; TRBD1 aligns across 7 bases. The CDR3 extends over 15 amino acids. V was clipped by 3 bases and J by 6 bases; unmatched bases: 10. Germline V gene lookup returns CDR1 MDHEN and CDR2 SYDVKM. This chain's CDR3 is CASSLTGYSLAEAFF. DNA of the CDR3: TGTGCCAGCAGTTTGACAGGGTATAGCTTAGCTGAAGCTTTCTTT.

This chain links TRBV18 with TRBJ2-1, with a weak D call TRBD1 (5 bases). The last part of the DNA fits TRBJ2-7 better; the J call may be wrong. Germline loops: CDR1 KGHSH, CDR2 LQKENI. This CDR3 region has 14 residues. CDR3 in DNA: TGTGCCAGCTCACCGGACATTATCTCCTACGAGCAGTACTTC. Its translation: CASSPDIISYEQYF.

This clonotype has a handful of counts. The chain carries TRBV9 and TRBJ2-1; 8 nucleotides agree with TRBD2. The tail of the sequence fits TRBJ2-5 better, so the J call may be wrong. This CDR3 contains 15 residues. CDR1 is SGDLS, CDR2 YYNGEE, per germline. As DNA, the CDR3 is TGTGCCAGCAGCCCCCGGGGGGGCGAGGAAGAGACCCAGTACTTC. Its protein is CASSPRGGEEETQYF.

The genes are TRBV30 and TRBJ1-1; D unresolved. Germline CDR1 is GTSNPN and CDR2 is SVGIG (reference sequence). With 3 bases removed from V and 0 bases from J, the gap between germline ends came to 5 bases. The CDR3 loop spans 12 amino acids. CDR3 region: CAWRLMNTEAFF. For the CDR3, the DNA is TGTGCCTGGAGACTGATGAACACTGAAGCTTTCTTT.

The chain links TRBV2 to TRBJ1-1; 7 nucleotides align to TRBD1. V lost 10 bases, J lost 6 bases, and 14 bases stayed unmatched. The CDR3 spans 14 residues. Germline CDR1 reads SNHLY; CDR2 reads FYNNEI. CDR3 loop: CATRQGGLIAEAFF. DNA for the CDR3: TGTGCCACCCGACAGGGAGGGTTGATCGCTGAAGCTTTCTTT. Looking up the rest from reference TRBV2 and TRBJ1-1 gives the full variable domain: EPEVTQTPSHQVTQMGQEVILRCVPISNHLYFYWYRQILGQKVEFLVSFYNNEISEKSEIFDDQFSVERPDGSNFTLKIRSTKLEDSAMYFCATRQGGLIAEAFFGQGTRLTVV.

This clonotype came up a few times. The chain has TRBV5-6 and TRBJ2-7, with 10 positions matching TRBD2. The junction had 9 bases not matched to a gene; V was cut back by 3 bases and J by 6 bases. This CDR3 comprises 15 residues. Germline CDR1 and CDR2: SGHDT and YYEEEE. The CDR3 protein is CASSSISGGAREQYF. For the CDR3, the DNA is TGTGCCAGCAGCTCGATCAGCGGGGGGGCCCGCGAGCAGTACTTC.

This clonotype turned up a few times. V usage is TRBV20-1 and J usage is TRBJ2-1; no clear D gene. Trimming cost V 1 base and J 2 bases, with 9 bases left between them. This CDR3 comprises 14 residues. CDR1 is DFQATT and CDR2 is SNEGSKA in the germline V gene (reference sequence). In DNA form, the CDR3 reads TGCAGTGCTAGAGTCCCGCAGACCTACAATGAGCAGTTCTTC. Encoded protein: CSARVPQTYNEQFF.

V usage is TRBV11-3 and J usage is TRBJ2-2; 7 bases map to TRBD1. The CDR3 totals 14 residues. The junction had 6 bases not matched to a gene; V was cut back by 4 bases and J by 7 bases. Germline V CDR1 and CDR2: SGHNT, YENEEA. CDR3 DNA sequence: TGTGCCAGCAGCTGGGGACAGTTGAACGGGGAGCTGTTTTTT. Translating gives CASSWGQLNGELFF. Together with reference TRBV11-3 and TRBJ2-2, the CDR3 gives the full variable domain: EAGVVQSPRYKIIEKKQPVAFWCNPISGHNTLYWYLQNLGQGPELLIRYENEEAVDDSQLPKDRFSAERLKGVDSTLKIQPAELGDSAVYLCASSWGQLNGELFFGEGSRLTVL.

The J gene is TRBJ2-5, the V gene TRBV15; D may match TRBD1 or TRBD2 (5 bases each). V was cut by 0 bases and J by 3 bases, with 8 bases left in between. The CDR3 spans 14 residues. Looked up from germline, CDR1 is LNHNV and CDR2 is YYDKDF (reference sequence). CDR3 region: CATSRDGTEETQYF. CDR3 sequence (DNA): TGTGCCACCAGCAGAGATGGGACGGAAGAGACCCAGTACTTC.

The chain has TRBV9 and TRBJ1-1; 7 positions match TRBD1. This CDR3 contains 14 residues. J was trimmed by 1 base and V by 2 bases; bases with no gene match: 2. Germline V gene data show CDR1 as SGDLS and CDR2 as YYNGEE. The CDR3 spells CASSVGTENTEAFF. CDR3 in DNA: TGTGCCAGCAGCGTGGGGACAGAGAACACTGAAGCTTTCTTT.

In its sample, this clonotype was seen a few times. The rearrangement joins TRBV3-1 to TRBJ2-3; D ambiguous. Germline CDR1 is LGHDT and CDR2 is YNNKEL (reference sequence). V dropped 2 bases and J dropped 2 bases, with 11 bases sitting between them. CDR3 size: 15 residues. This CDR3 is CASSQIGFNTDTQYF. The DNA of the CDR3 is TGTGCCAGCAGCCAAATTGGATTTAACACAGATACGCAGTATTTT.

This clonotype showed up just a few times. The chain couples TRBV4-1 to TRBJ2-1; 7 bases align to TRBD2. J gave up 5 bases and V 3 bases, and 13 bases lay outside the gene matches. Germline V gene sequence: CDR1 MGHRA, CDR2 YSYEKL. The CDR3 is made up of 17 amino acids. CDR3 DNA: TGCGCCAGCAGCCAGGCTGAGGGAGCGGGGATTCACAATGAGCAGTTCTTC. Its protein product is CASSQAEGAGIHNEQFF.

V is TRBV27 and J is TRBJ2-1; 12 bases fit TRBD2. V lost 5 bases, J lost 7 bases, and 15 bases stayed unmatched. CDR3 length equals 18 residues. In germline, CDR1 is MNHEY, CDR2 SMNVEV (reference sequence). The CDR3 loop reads CASSRVLAGGPRENEQFF. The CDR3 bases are TGTGCCAGCAGTAGGGTCCTAGCGGGGGGGCCAAGGGAGAATGAGCAGTTCTTC.

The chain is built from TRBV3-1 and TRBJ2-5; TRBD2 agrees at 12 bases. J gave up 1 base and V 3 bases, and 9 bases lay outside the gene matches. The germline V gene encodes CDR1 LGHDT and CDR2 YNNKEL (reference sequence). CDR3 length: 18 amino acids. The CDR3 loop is CASSQAGLAGTLQETQYF. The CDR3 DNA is TGTGCCAGCAGCCAGGCCGGACTAGCGGGGACCCTCCAAGAGACCCAGTACTTC.

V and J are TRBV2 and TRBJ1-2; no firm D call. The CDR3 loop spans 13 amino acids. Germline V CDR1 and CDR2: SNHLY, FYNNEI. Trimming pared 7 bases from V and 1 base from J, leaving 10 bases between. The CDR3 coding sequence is TGTGCCAGCACGGGTCGGGGTAACTATGGCTACACCTTC. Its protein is CASTGRGNYGYTF.

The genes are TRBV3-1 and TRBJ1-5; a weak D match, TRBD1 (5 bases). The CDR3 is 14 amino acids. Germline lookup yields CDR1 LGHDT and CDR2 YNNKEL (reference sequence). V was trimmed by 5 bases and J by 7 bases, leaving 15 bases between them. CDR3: CASSERQTNQPQHF. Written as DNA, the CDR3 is TGTGCCAGCAGCGAGAGACAGACCAACCAGCCCCAGCATTTT.